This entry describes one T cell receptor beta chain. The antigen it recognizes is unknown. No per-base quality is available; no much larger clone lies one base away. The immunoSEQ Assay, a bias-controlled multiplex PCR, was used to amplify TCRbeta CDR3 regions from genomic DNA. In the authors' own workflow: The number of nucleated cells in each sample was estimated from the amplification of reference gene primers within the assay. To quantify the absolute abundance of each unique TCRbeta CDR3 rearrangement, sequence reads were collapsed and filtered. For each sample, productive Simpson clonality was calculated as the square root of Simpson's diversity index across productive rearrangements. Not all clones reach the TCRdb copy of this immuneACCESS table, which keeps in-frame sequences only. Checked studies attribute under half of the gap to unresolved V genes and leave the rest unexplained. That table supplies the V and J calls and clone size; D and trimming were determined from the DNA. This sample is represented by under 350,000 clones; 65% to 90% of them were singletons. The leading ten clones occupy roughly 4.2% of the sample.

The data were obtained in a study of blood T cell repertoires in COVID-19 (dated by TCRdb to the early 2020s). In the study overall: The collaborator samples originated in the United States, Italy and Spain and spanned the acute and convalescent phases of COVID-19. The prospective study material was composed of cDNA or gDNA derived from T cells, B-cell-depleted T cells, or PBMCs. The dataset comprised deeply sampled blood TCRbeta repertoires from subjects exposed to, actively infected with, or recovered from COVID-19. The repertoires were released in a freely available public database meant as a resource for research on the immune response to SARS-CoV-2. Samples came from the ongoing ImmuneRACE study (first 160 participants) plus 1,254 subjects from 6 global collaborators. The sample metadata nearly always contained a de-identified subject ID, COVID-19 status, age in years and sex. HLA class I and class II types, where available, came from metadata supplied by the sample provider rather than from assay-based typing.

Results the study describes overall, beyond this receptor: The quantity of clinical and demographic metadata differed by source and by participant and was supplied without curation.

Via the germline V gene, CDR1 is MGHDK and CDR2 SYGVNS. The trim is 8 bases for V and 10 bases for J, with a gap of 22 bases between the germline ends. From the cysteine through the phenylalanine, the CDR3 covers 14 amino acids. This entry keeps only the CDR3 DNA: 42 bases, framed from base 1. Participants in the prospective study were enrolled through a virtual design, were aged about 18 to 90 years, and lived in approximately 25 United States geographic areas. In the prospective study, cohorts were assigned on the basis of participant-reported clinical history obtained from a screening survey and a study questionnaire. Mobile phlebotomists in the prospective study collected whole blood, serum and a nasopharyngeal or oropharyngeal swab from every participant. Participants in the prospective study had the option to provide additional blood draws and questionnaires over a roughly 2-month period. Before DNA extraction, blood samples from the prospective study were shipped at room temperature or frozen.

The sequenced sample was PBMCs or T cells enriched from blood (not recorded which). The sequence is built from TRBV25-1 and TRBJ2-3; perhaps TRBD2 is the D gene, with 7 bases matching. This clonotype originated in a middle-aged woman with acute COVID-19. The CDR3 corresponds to CASQTPGGSLPQYF. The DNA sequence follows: TGTGCCAGCCAAACCCCGGGGGGCAGTTTACCGCAGTATTTT.